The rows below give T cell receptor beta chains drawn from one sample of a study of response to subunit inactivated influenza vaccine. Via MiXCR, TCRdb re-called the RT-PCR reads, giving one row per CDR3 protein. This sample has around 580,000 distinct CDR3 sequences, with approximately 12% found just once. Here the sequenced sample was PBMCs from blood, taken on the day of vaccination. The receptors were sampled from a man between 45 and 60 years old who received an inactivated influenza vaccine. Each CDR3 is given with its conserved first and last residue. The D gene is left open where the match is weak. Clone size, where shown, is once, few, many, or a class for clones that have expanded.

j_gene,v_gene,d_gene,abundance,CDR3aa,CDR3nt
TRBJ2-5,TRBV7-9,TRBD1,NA,CASRHRTGVETQYF,TGTGCCAGCAGACACCGGACAGGGGTAGAGACCCAGTACTTC
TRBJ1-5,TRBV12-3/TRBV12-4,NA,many,CASSFGQDQPQHF,TGTGCCAGCAGTTTCGGTCAAGATCAGCCCCAGCATTTT
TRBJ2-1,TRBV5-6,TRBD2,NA,CASSFSGRNEKFF,TGTGCCAGCAGCTTTAGCGGGAGAAATGAGAAGTTCTTC
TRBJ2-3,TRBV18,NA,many,CASSPWAAVVADTQYF,TGTGCCAGCTCACCATGGGCGGCGGTAGTTGCAGATACGCAGTATTTT
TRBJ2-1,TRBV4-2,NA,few,CASSQAKADEQFF,TGTGCCAGCAGCCAAGCAAAGGCAGATGAGCAGTTCTTC
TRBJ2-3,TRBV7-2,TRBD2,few,CASSSRGTSADTQYF,TGTGCCAGCAGCTCTAGAGGGACTAGCGCAGATACGCAGTATTTT
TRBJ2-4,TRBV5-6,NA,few,CASSLARLAKNIQYF,TGTGCCAGCAGCTTGGCCAGACTAGCCAAAAACATTCAGTACTTC
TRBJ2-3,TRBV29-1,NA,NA,CSVEDWSGVDTDTQYF,TGCAGCGTTGAAGATTGGTCGGGGGTGGACACAGATACGCAGTATTTT
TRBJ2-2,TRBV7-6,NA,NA,CASSRTISTGELFF,TGTGCCAGCAGCCGAACTATCAGCACCGGGGAGCTGTTTTTT
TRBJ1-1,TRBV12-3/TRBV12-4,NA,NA,CATCGMNTEAFF,TGTGCCACCTGTGGGATGAACACTGAAGCTTTCTTT
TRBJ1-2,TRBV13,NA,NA,CAMSFGLLCYGYTF,TGTGCCATGAGCTTCGGGCTCCTCTGCTATGGCTACACCTTC
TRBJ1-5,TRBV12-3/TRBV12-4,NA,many,CASSFMGRGNQPQHF,TGTGCCAGCAGTTTTATGGGACGGGGCAATCAGCCCCAGCATTTT
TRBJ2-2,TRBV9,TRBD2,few,CASSVGWSSGGELFF,TGTGCCAGCAGCGTAGGGTGGTCTAGCGGCGGGGAGCTGTTTTTT
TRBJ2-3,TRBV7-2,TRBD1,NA,CASSEGTGVTTQYF,TGTGCCAGCAGCGAGGGGACAGGGGTGACTACGCAGTATTTT
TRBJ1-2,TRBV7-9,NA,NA,CASSSKPVYYGYTF,TGTGCCAGCAGCTCCAAGCCCGTATACTATGGCTACACCTTC
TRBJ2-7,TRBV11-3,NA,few,CASSFSTGPAYEQYF,TGTGCCAGCAGCTTCAGTACAGGGCCAGCCTACGAGCAGTACTTC
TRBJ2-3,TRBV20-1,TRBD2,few,CSARPPEPSGYTDTQYF,TGCAGTGCTAGACCACCCGAACCTAGCGGTTACACAGATACGCAGTATTTT
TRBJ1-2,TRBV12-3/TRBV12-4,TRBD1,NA,CASSPSSGQGWRGYTF,TGTGCCAGCAGTCCGAGTTCGGGACAGGGGTGGCGTGGCTACACCTTC
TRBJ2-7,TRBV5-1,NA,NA,CASNPTGGTYEQYF,TGCGCCAGCAACCCTACCGGGGGAACCTACGAGCAGTACTTC
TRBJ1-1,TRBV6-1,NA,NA,CASSPREDTEAFF,TGTGCCAGCAGTCCCCGTGAAGACACTGAAGCTTTCTTT
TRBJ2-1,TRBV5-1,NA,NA,CASTSVPGNEQFF,TGCGCCAGCACGTCGGTCCCGGGGAATGAGCAGTTCTTC
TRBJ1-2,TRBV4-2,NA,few,CASSQELDSGYGYTF,TGTGCCAGCAGCCAAGAACTGGACAGTGGATATGGCTACACCTTC
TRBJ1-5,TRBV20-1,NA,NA,CSARSGGTGNQPQHF,TGCAGTGCTAGATCGGGAGGGACGGGCAATCAGCCCCAGCATTTT